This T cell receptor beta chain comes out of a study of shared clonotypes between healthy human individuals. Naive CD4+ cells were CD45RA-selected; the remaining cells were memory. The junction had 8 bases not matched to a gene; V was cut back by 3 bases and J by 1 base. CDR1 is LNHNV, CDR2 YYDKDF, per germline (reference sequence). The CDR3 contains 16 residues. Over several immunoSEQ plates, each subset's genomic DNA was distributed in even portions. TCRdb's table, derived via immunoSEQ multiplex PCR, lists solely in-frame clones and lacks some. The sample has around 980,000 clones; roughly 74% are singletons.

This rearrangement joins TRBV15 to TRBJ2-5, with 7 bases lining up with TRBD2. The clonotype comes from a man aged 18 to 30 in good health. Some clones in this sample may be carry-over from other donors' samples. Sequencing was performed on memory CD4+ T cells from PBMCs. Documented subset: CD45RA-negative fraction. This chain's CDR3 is CATSRGTTRIQETQYF. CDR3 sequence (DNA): TGTGCCACCAGCAGGGGGACTACCCGAATCCAAGAGACCCAGTACTTC.